This T cell receptor beta chain was captured in a study of cytomegalovirus exposure and HLA in healthy donors. Germline CDR1 reads MDHEN; CDR2 reads SYDVKM. CDR3 length equals 14 residues. Trimming pared 6 bases from V and 0 bases from J, leaving 9 bases between. Whole-study results and caveats: Highest at DRB1 and lowest at HLA-C, TCR association rates differed among HLA loci in a later analysis. V- and J-gene trimming in TCR beta was tied to a missense DCLRE1C variant by an analysis performed later.

Vbeta (60) and Jbeta (13) primers were used in the PCR. This table comes from immunoSEQ multiplex PCR, and its TCRdb copy is limited to in-frame clones, with some not included. This sample has approximately 65,000 clones; 55% to 75% occur once, and the top ten carry 17%. This clone was counted only a few times. As yet, its antigen is unknown. Sequenced: PBMCs. The chain links TRBV28 to TRBJ1-3; the D gene is possibly TRBD1 (5 bases). This receptor was identified in a man aged 35 to 55 in good health and CMV-seropositive. The CDR3 here is CASRHRPSGNTIYF. CDR3 nucleotides: TGTGCCAGCAGGCACAGGCCCTCTGGAAACACCATATATTTT.